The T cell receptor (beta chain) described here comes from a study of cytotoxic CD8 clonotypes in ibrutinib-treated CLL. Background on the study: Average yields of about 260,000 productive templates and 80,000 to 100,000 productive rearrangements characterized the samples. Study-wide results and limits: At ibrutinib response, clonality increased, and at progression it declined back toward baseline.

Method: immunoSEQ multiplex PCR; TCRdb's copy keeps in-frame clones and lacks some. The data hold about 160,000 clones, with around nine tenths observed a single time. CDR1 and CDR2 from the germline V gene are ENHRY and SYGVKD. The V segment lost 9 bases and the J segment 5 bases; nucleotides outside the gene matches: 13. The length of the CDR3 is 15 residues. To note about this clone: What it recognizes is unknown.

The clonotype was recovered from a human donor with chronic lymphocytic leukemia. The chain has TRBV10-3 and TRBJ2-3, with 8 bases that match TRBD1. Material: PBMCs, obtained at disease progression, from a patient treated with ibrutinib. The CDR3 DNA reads TGTGCCATGGCCGGGGGAGGACAGGGTATAGATACGCAGTATTTT. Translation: CAMAGGGQGIDTQYF.